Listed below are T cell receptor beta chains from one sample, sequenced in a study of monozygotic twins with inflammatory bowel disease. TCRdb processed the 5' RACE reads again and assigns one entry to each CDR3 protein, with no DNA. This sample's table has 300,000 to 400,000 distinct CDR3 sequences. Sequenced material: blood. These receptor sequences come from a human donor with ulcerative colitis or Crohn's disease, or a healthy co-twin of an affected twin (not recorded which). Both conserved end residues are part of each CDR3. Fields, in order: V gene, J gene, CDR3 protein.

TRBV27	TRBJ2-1	CASTSDRVGNEQFF
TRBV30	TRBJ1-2	CAWSVFGYGYTF
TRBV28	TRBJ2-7	CASSTRDRAAYEQYF
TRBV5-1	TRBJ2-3	CASSLGEGIRTDTQYF
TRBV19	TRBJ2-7	CASSMARDYEQYF
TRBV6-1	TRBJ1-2	CASRKTGGYGYTF
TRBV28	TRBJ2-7	CASSLGAAGSYEQYF
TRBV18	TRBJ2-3	CASSPETSGGRYTQYF
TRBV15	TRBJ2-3	CATSRGMAPNTDTQYF
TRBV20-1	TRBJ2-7	CSANSYYEQYF
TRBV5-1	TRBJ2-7	CASRRTGTTSYEQYF
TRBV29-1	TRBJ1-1	CSVDRGPGGGTEAFF
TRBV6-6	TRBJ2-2	CASSSYQPTGELFF
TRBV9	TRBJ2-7	CASSVSGVTSYEQYF
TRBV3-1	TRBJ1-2	CASSQDSSRLDGYTF
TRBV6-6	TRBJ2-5	CASSTRGETQYF
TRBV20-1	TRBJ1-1	CSARGGADTEAFF
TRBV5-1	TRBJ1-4	CASSLGSAVREEKLFF
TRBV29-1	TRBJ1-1	CSVVTGPTEAFF
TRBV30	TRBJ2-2	CAWSVRNTGELFF
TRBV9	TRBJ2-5	CASSVAPIAGGETQYF
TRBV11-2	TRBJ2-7	CASSLDRGLEQYF
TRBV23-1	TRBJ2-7	CASSQQRARDGPFQGDFYEQYF
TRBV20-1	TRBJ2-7	CSASGAMTGWYEQYF
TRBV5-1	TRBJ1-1	CASSWGQGGLNTEAFF
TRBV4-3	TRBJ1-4	CASSQDYTNEKLFF
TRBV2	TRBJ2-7	CASSHDRALAYEQYF
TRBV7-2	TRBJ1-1	CASRSVDGEAFF
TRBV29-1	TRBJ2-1	CSVRGGEGGYNEQFF
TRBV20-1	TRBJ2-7	CSARDLVTGRDEQYF